This is a list of T cell receptor beta chains from one sample in a study of tumor-infiltrating lymphocytes in localized non-small cell lung cancer. Profiling relied on immunoSEQ multiplex PCR, and the TCRdb table lists in-frame clones only, not all of them. The sample carries 10,000 to 15,000 clones, around 65% recorded once. Source material: lung tumor tissue. All receptors derive from a human donor with non-small cell lung cancer. CDR3s include the opening cysteine and the closing phenylalanine or tryptophan. D genes are given only for firm matches. Part of the rows lack a size; the others show once, few, many or a class for expanded clones.

j_call	clone_size	v_call	d_call	cdr3_aa	cdr3_nt
TRBJ1-5	few	TRBV5-6	TRBD1	CASSRTGNNQPQHF	TGTGCCAGCAGCCGGACAGGGAACAATCAGCCCCAGCATTTT
TRBJ1-1	NA	TRBV7-2	NA	CASSLVPENTEAFF	TGTGCCAGCAGCTTAGTTCCAGAAAACACTGAAGCTTTCTTT
TRBJ2-6	NA	TRBV19	NA	CASNLPGAPGANVLTF	TGTGCCAGTAACTTACCAGGGGCCCCCGGGGCCAACGTCCTGACTTTC
TRBJ2-1	once	TRBV23-1	TRBD2	CASSQLSKGGLAGSAEQFF	TGCGCCAGCAGTCAATTGTCCAAGGGGGGACTAGCGGGATCTGCTGAGCAGTTCTTC
TRBJ2-7	NA	TRBV11-2	NA	CASSSGGYEQYF	TGTGCCAGCAGCTCAGGAGGCTACGAGCAGTACTTC
TRBJ2-1	NA	TRBV18	TRBD2	CASSPQALGGSTNEQFF	TGTGCCAGCTCACCTCAGGCTCTCGGCGGGAGTACGAATGAGCAGTTCTTC
TRBJ2-1	NA	TRBV6-6	TRBD1	CASSRTGGDNEQFF	TGTGCCAGCAGTCGGACAGGTGGGGACAATGAGCAGTTCTTC
TRBJ2-1	NA	TRBV5-1	TRBD1	CASSQQGGMNEQFF	TGCGCCAGCAGCCAACAGGGGGGTATGAATGAGCAGTTCTTC
TRBJ2-5	NA	TRBV4-1	NA	CASSRTPRQGVGETQYF	TGCGCCAGCAGCCGGACCCCCCGTCAGGGAGTGGGGGAGACCCAGTACTTC
TRBJ2-7	NA	TRBV2	NA	CASSMGGTTYEQYF	TGTGCCAGCAGTATGGGCGGGACAACCTACGAGCAGTACTTC
TRBJ2-7	few	TRBV30	TRBD2	CAWSWAGETYEQYF	TGTGCCTGGTCGTGGGCGGGAGAAACCTACGAGCAGTACTTC
TRBJ2-1	NA	TRBV5-1	TRBD2	CASSSGTSGISYNEQFF	TGCGCCAGCAGCTCGGGGACTAGCGGGATCTCCTACAATGAGCAGTTCTTC
TRBJ2-1	NA	TRBV4-1	NA	CASAPGDAFNEQFF	TGCGCCAGCGCACCCGGGGACGCCTTTAATGAGCAGTTCTTC
TRBJ2-1	NA	TRBV6-1	TRBD2	CASSESLAGGPTGWYEQFF	TGTGCCAGCAGTGAATCACTAGCGGGGGGCCCTACCGGGTGGTATGAGCAGTTCTTC
TRBJ2-7	NA	TRBV4-1	NA	CASSQASFSSYEQYF	TGCGCCAGCAGCCAAGCTTCGTTTAGCTCCTACGAGCAGTACTTC
TRBJ2-1	NA	TRBV5-1	TRBD2	CASSMGLAGDNKFF	TGCGCCAGCAGCATGGGACTAGCGGGCGACAATAAGTTCTTC
TRBJ1-2	NA	TRBV10-1	TRBD1	CASSGTGNNYGYTF	TGCGCCAGCAGTGGGACAGGGAACAACTATGGCTACACCTTC
TRBJ2-1	NA	TRBV20-1	NA	CSASGGNEQFF	TGCAGTGCTTCCGGGGGCAATGAGCAGTTCTTC
TRBJ2-7	NA	TRBV2	NA	CASRRTLLSYEQYF	TGTGCCAGCAGACGAACTCTCCTATCCTACGAGCAGTACTTC
TRBJ2-7	NA	TRBV4-3	NA	CASSQAWADNTYEQYF	TGCGCCAGCAGCCAGGCTTGGGCAGATAACACCTACGAGCAGTACTTC
TRBJ1-5	once	TRBV7-9	NA	CASSLAFQGTSQPQHF	TGTGCCAGCAGCTTAGCATTCCAGGGGACCAGTCAGCCCCAGCATTTT
TRBJ1-6	few	TRBV30	NA	CAWTAVSGKGSPLHF	TGTGCCTGGACGGCGGTTTCGGGAAAAGGGTCACCCCTCCACTTT
TRBJ1-5	NA	TRBV6-5	TRBD1	CASRGTGTGNQPQHF	TGTGCCAGCAGAGGGACAGGGACCGGCAATCAGCCCCAGCATTTT
TRBJ1-2	NA	TRBV6-6	TRBD1	CASSLGQGARYGYTF	TGTGCCAGCAGTTTAGGACAGGGGGCACGGTATGGCTACACCTTC
TRBJ2-3	NA	TRBV7-3	TRBD2	CASSLLAGGQGDTQYF	TGTGCCAGCAGCTTACTAGCGGGGGGGCAGGGAGATACGCAGTATTTT
TRBJ1-1	NA	TRBV6-4	TRBD1	CASSKDRDTEAFF	TGTGCCAGCAGTAAGGACAGGGACACTGAAGCTTTCTTT
TRBJ2-1	NA	TRBV7-2	NA	CASSLGGRSYNEQFF	TGTGCCAGCAGCTTAGGGGGCCGCTCCTACAATGAGCAGTTCTTC
TRBJ1-6	NA	TRBV6-5	NA	CASSYSRSSYNSPLHF	TGTGCCAGCAGTTACTCGCGCAGCTCCTATAATTCACCCCTCCACTTT
TRBJ2-2	NA	TRBV7-3	NA	CASSSAAGPNTGELFF	TGTGCCAGCAGCTCCGCGGCAGGGCCTAACACCGGGGAGCTGTTTTTT
TRBJ1-2	NA	TRBV7-9	TRBD1	CASSWDRALGGYTF	TGTGCCAGCAGCTGGGACAGGGCCCTTGGTGGCTACACCTTC
TRBJ1-1	NA	TRBV19	TRBD1	CASSLDRGRTEAFF	TGTGCCAGTAGTCTAGACAGGGGCAGGACTGAAGCTTTCTTT
TRBJ2-1	NA	TRBV9	TRBD2	CASSPGTGGAGDEQFF	TGTGCCAGCAGCCCAGGGACGGGGGGGGCAGGGGATGAGCAGTTCTTC
TRBJ1-1	NA	TRBV7-9	NA	CASSATVNTEAFF	TGTGCCAGCAGCGCGACGGTGAACACTGAAGCTTTCTTT
TRBJ1-5	once	TRBV7-2	NA	CASSLSIQSNQPQHF	TGTGCCAGCAGCTTGTCGATACAGTCTAATCAGCCCCAGCATTTT
TRBJ2-4	NA	TRBV5-5	NA	CASSLVEDLRNIQYF	TGTGCCAGCAGCTTGGTCGAGGACCTAAGAAACATTCAGTACTTC
TRBJ2-7	NA	TRBV4-3	TRBD1	CASSLIQGADYEQYF	TGCGCCAGCAGCCTTATACAGGGGGCAGACTACGAGCAGTACTTC
TRBJ1-2	NA	TRBV19	NA	CASNPRVPTGGYTF	TGTGCCAGTAACCCGCGGGTTCCGACGGGGGGCTACACCTTC
TRBJ2-1	NA	TRBV19	TRBD2	CASGGRSYNEQFF	TGTGCCAGTGGCGGGAGATCCTACAATGAGCAGTTCTTC
TRBJ1-4	NA	TRBV2	NA	CASSELNSNEKLFF	TGTGCCAGCAGTGAATTAAACAGTAATGAAAAACTGTTTTTT
TRBJ2-6	NA	TRBV14	NA	CASSPITGANVLTF	TGTGCCAGCAGCCCGATAACTGGGGCCAACGTCCTGACTTTC
TRBJ1-1	NA	TRBV19	NA	CASSIQGRPNTEAFF	TGTGCCAGTAGTATCCAGGGCAGGCCGAACACTGAAGCTTTCTTT
TRBJ2-7	NA	TRBV14	TRBD2	CASSPGTSNEQYF	TGTGCCAGCAGCCCCGGGACTAGCAACGAGCAGTACTTC